These T cell receptor beta chains were read from a single sample in a study of regulatory T cells in long-lasting Graves disease. TCRdb re-called the multiplex PCR reads with MiXCR, one entry per CDR3 protein. Among 500,000 to 700,000 distinct CDR3 sequences listed, less than 20% were seen once. The sample also formed part of further work on T cells in Graves' hyperthyroidism and ophthalmopathy.

Here the sequenced sample was peripheral blood mononuclear cells (PBMCs), taken at new diagnosis, from a patient treated with antithyroid drugs. Every receptor here comes from a woman aged 30 to 39 with Graves disease. The CDR3 runs from the conserved cysteine through the conserved F or W. The D gene is left open where the match is weak. A row's size may be missing; if present it is once, few, many or a size class.

CDR3nt,CDR3aa,j_gene,abundance,v_gene,d_gene
TGCGCCAGCAGCGTGACCGGGACAGCCTATGGCTACACCTTC,CASSVTGTAYGYTF,TRBJ1-2,few,TRBV5-1,TRBD1
TGTGCCATCAGCTTCCAGGGATACCAAGAGACCCAGTACTTC,CAISFQGYQETQYF,TRBJ2-5,many,TRBV10-3,.
TGTGCCAGCAGCCGCCGGCAGGGGGCGGGAATGAACACTGAAGCTTTCTTT,CASSRRQGAGMNTEAFF,TRBJ1-1,.,TRBV7-9,TRBD1
TGTGCCAGTATCCCAATGGGTTGGCAGGGGGCTGATCAGCCCCAGCATTTT,CASIPMGWQGADQPQHF,TRBJ1-5,many,TRBV19,TRBD1
TGCAGTGCTAGTAGGGGGGAAACAGCAGAGAAGTATTTT,CSASRGETAEKYF,TRBJ2-3,few,TRBV20-1,.
TGTGCCAGCAGGGCTAAAGGGACAGGGAGAGAGACCCAGTACTTC,CASRAKGTGRETQYF,TRBJ2-5,few,TRBV7-3,TRBD1
TGCGCCTCACGACTAGCGGGAGGGTTAGAGACCCAGTACTTC,CASRLAGGLETQYF,TRBJ2-5,few,TRBV5-1,TRBD2
TGTGTCAGCAGAATAGCGGGAGGGCTCCATGAGCAGTTCTTC,CVSRIAGGLHEQFF,TRBJ2-1,few,TRBV6-1,TRBD2
TGTGCCAGCAGCCAAGTGGGGGCAGGACAAGCCTACACCTTC,CASSQVGAGQAYTF,TRBJ1-2,.,TRBV14,.
TGCAGTGCTAGAGTCCTAGCGGAGGGCTACGAGCAGTACTTC,CSARVLAEGYEQYF,TRBJ2-7,many,TRBV20-1,TRBD2
TGTGCCAGCAGTTCTCTCGGGACGGGGGCCAATTCACCCCTCCACTTT,CASSSLGTGANSPLHF,TRBJ1-6,many,TRBV27,.
TGTGCCAGCAGCTCTGGGGTCATTTCGGTCACTGAAGCTTTCTTT,CASSSGVISVTEAFF,TRBJ1-1,.,TRBV7-9,.
TGTGCCAGCACCGCGGGACACCTCTCCTACGAGCAGTACTTC,CASTAGHLSYEQYF,TRBJ2-7,.,TRBV6-1,.
TGTGCCAGCATAGGCAGCCCGTATGGCTACACCTTC,CASIGSPYGYTF,TRBJ1-2,many,TRBV6-1,.
TGTGCCAGCAGCCAACTCACCGGGAGTAGTCACGAGACCCAGTACTTC,CASSQLTGSSHETQYF,TRBJ2-5,few,TRBV3-1,.
TGTGCCACTACGGACGAGAACACTGAAGCTTTCTTT,CATTDENTEAFF,TRBJ1-1,.,TRBV2,.
TGTGCCAGCAGCTTAGGAAGCTACCTCGGCGGTGAGCAGTTCTTC,CASSLGSYLGGEQFF,TRBJ2-1,many,TRBV7-2,.
TGTGCCCTTCGAGGGAGCACGGAAAAACTGTTTTTT,CALRGSTEKLFF,TRBJ1-4,.,TRBV30,.
TGTGCCAGCAGCCAAACAGGGGGACGGGAGCTGTTTTTT,CASSQTGGRELFF,TRBJ2-2,.,TRBV4-2,TRBD1
TGTGCCAGCTCACCACAGTCAGGCGTCGAGGGCTACACCTTC,CASSPQSGVEGYTF,TRBJ1-2,.,TRBV18,.
TGTGCCAGCGGACCCTGGGGGTCTTATCAGCCCCAGCATTTT,CASGPWGSYQPQHF,TRBJ1-5,many,TRBV2,.
TGTGCCACCACAACCGGGACAGGGACCTACGAGCAGTACTTC,CATTTGTGTYEQYF,TRBJ2-7,many,TRBV2,TRBD1